The next 26 T cell receptor beta chains were all read from a single sample in a study of T cell changes during pregnancy in multiple sclerosis. The repertoire was sequenced with immunoSEQ multiplex PCR; TCRdb's copy has only in-frame clones and lacks some. Of about 40,000 clones detected, about 90% appear once; the ten largest clones hold roughly 0.45%. Sequences were derived from CD4+ T cells from peripheral blood mononuclear cells, sampled in the third trimester of pregnancy. Every receptor here comes from a female donor in good health, enrolled as a control in a pregnancy study.

The gene calls are TRBV19 and TRBJ1-3, with 8 bases aligning to TRBD1. Germline V gene sequence: CDR1 LNHDA, CDR2 SQIVND (reference sequence). With V trimmed by 6 bases and J by 4 bases, 5 bases remained unmatched. The CDR3 contains 14 residues. The CDR3, as DNA: TGTGCCAGTAGGAACAGGGGGTTCGGAAACACCATATATTTT. Protein sequence: CASRNRGFGNTIYF.

The rearrangement joins TRBV28 to TRBJ2-2, with TRBD2 matching over 15 bases. Trimming at V came to 2 bases and at J to 3 bases, leaving 16 bases not matched to a gene. Germline lookup yields CDR1 MDHEN and CDR2 SYDVKM. The CDR3 is 22 amino acids. This chain's CDR3 is CASSLPPPGLAGGRRDTGELFF. CDR3 DNA sequence: TGTGCCAGCAGTTTACCCCCTCCGGGACTAGCGGGAGGCCGAAGGGACACCGGGGAGCTGTTTTTT.

The genes are TRBV19 and TRBJ2-5, with D possibly being TRBD2 (5 bases). CDR3 length equals 15 residues. CDR1 is LNHDA and CDR2 is SQIVND in the germline V gene (reference sequence). V dropped 1 base and J dropped 4 bases, with 13 bases sitting between them. CDR3 nucleotides: TGTGCCAGTAGTATAGGTACGGGATTAACAGAGACCCAGTACTTC. Translation gives CASSIGTGLTETQYF.

The chain is built from TRBV27 and TRBJ1-6; no definite D call. The CDR3 consists of 17 residues. V shed 6 bases and J shed 0 bases, with 15 bases lying between them. Germline-derived CDR1 and CDR2 are MNHEY and SMNVEV (reference sequence). The CDR3 DNA sequence: TGTGCCAGCAGCCTCAGACAAACGAGCTCCTATAATTCACCCCTCCACTTT. Its translation: CASSLRQTSSYNSPLHF.

This chain uses TRBV5-6 with TRBJ1-5; no clear D gene. Trimming left V 0 bases short and J 3 bases short, with 4 bases between. The CDR3 runs 13 residues. In germline, CDR1 is SGHDT, CDR2 YYEEEE. CDR3 DNA: TGTGCCAGCAGCTTGGGACTCAATCAGCCCCAGCATTTT. As protein: CASSLGLNQPQHF.

About this clone itself: At one end the junction does not follow the germline gene, possibly because of a read error. The genes are TRBV19 and TRBJ1-5; 8 bases match TRBD1. Germline assignment: CDR1 LNHDA and CDR2 SQIVND (reference sequence). CDR3 length: 12 residues. The CDR3 here is CASQPPGGGTLF. CDR3 nucleotides: TGTGCCTCCCAACCCCCAGGGGGCGGAACTCTTTTT.

J is TRBJ2-2 and V is TRBV7-9; 8 bases are a match to TRBD1. Germline V gives CDR1 SEHNR, CDR2 FQNEAQ (reference sequence). V shed 2 bases and J 2 bases; nucleotides not matched to a gene: 4. The length of the CDR3 is 16 residues. CDR3 amino acids: CASSLRTGLNTGELFF. For the CDR3, the DNA is TGTGCCAGCAGCTTACGGACAGGGCTTAACACCGGGGAGCTGTTTTTT.

The rearrangement uses TRBV15 and TRBJ1-1, with D hard to call. The CDR3 runs to 13 residues. Trimming stripped 0 bases from V and 5 bases from J, with 7 bases between. Germline V lookup: CDR1 LNHNV, CDR2 YYDKDF (reference sequence). Here the CDR3 reads CATSRDPGTEAFF. CDR3 coding DNA: TGTGCCACCAGCAGAGATCCGGGAACTGAAGCTTTCTTT.

The sample holds one count of this clone. The gene calls are TRBV29-1 and TRBJ2-5; D remains unclear. The CDR3 extends over 12 amino acids. The V and J ends lost 7 bases and 2 bases respectively, with 11 bases between them. CDR1 and CDR2 from the germline V gene are SQVTM and ANQGSEA. The CDR3 DNA reads as TGCAGCGCCTATGGAGTTCAAGAGACCCAGTACTTC. Its protein is CSAYGVQETQYF. Full variable domain (remainder filled in from reference TRBV29-1 and TRBJ2-5): SAVISQKPSRDICQRGTSLTIQCQVDSQVTMMFWYRQQPGQSLTLIATANQGSEATYESGFVIDKFPISRPNLTFSTLTVSNMSPEDSSIYLCSAYGVQETQYFGPGTRLLVL.

The chain links TRBV7-2 to TRBJ2-7, with 9 bases matching TRBD2. V lost 5 bases, J lost 2 bases, and 16 bases stayed unmatched. Germline V gene sequence: CDR1 SGHTA, CDR2 FQGNSA. CDR3 length: 18 residues. CDR3 sequence: CASSLRSGGREVTYEQYF. DNA of the CDR3: TGTGCCAGCAGCCTCAGGAGCGGGGGGCGGGAGGTGACCTACGAGCAGTACTTC.

This clone has just a few counts. The chain couples TRBV30 to TRBJ1-1, with TRBD1 as a possible D gene (5 bases). CDR3 length equals 11 residues. Deletions cut 1 base from V and 5 bases from J, with 5 bases between. Germline-derived CDR1 and CDR2 are GTSNPN and SVGIG (reference sequence). For the CDR3, the DNA is TGTGCCTGGAGTGGACAGACTGAAGCTTTCTTT. This codes for CAWSGQTEAFF. Supplemented by reference TRBV30 and TRBJ1-1, the full variable domain reads SQTIHQWPATLVQPVGSPLSLECTVEGTSNPNLYWYRQAAGRGLQLLFYSVGIGQISSEVPQNLSASRPQDRQFILSSKKLLLSDSGFYLCAWSGQTEAFFGQGTRLTVV.

V usage is TRBV11-2 and J usage is TRBJ1-1, with a tentative D call TRBD1 (5 bases). The CDR3 consists of 13 residues. Germline loops: CDR1 SGHAT, CDR2 FQNNGV. Between the trimmed V and J ends, which lost 5 bases and 11 bases, there was a span of 18 bases. In nucleotides, the CDR3 is TGTGCCAGCAGCCTTCAACAGGAACTTCGGGCTTTCTTT. Translated, it gives CASSLQQELRAFF.

V is TRBV2 and J is TRBJ1-4, with TRBD1 matching over 7 bases. The trim removed 2 bases at V and 7 bases at J, leaving 4 bases unmatched. The CDR3 is 14 amino acids. From germline, CDR1 is SNHLY and CDR2 FYNNEI. The CDR3 spells CASSELTGSEKLFF. DNA for the CDR3: TGTGCCAGCAGTGAACTGACAGGGTCTGAAAAACTGTTTTTT.

The chain combines TRBV19 with TRBJ2-1; 8 bases map to TRBD2. CDR1 and CDR2 from the germline V gene are LNHDA and SQIVND (reference sequence). V lost 4 bases and J lost 3; bases outside the gene matches: 8. The CDR3 extends over 16 amino acids. The CDR3 here is CASSNPRTSGYNEQFF. Here the CDR3 DNA reads TGTGCCAGTAGTAACCCCCGAACTAGCGGCTACAATGAGCAGTTCTTC. Supplemented by reference TRBV19 and TRBJ2-1, the full variable domain reads DGGITQSPKYLFRKEGQNVTLSCEQNLNHDAMYWYRQDPGQGLRLIYYSQIVNDFQKGDIAEGYSVSREKKESFPLTVTSAQKNPTAFYLCASSNPRTSGYNEQFFGPGTRLTVL.

The V and J genes are TRBV6-5 and TRBJ1-2; D might be TRBD1 (5 bases). The CDR3 extends over 14 amino acids. The germline CDR1 and CDR2 sequences are MNHEY and SVGAGI. V was pared by 7 bases and J by 4 bases, with 16 bases between. CDR3 DNA: TGTGCCAGCAAATCCCTTTGGACACTCTATGGCTACACCTTC. Its translation is CASKSLWTLYGYTF.

This chain connects TRBV27 to TRBJ2-2, with 8 bases that match TRBD2. Germline values: CDR1 MNHEY, CDR2 SMNVEV (reference sequence). With 3 bases clipped from V and 9 bases from J, the junction kept 18 bases outside the gene matches. This CDR3 has 18 amino acids. CDR3 sequence: CASSFRLKAGEGDRELFF. For the CDR3, the DNA is TGTGCCAGCAGTTTCCGGCTAAAAGCGGGAGAGGGTGACAGGGAGCTGTTTTTT.

The chain recombines TRBV19 with TRBJ1-5, with TRBD1 identical over 7 bases. Trimming removed 6 bases from V and 2 bases from J; junction bases left unmatched: 7. Germline V gene data show CDR1 as LNHDA and CDR2 as SQIVND (reference sequence). This CDR3 comprises 15 residues. CDR3 sequence: CASSMTGSGNQPQHF. The CDR3 DNA reads TGTGCCAGTAGCATGACAGGGTCGGGCAATCAGCCCCAGCATTTT.

CDR3 coding DNA: TGTGCCATCAGTGAGTCTTGGGCAGGGGGCGATCAGCCCCAGCATTTT. Residues: CAISESWAGGDQPQHF. This sequence joins TRBV10-3 and TRBJ1-5; 8 nucleotides align to TRBD1. V shed 0 bases, J shed 5 bases, and the junction held 6 bases outside the gene matches. The germline CDR1 and CDR2 sequences are ENHRY and SYGVKD. There are 16 residues in the CDR3.

V is TRBV18 and J is TRBJ1-5; D remains unclear. Per the germline V gene, CDR1 is KGHSH and CDR2 is LQKENI. This CDR3 has 14 amino acids. Deletions cut 1 base from V and 0 bases from J, with 4 bases between. The CDR3 spells CASSPRYSNQPQHF. CDR3 coding DNA: TGTGCCAGCTCACCACGTTATAGCAATCAGCCCCAGCATTTT. The whole variable domain, filled in from reference TRBV18 and TRBJ1-5, reads NAGVMQNPRHLVRRRGQEARLRCSPMKGHSHVYWYRQLPEEGLKFMVYLQKENIIDESGMPKERFSAEFPKEGPSILRIQQVVRGDSAAYFCASSPRYSNQPQHFGDGTRLSIL.

The chain combines TRBV6-5 with TRBJ1-5; 8 nucleotides match TRBD1. This CDR3 spans 14 amino acids. Germline V lookup: CDR1 MNHEY, CDR2 SVGAGI. The J segment lost 7 bases and the V segment lost 4 bases, leaving 6 bases of the junction unmatched. CDR3 sequence: CASSWDRFTQPQHF. The CDR3 DNA reads TGTGCCAGCAGTTGGGACAGGTTTACGCAGCCCCAGCATTTT.

V gene TRBV19 combines with J gene TRBJ2-1; 15 nucleotides align to TRBD2. Germline CDR1 is LNHDA and CDR2 is SQIVND (reference sequence). This CDR3 is built from 17 residues. Trimming at V came to 5 bases and at J to 7 bases, leaving 9 bases not matched to a gene. Here the CDR3 reads CASSGLAGGPGVNEQFF. CDR3 DNA sequence: TGTGCCAGTAGTGGACTAGCGGGGGGGCCGGGGGTGAATGAGCAGTTCTTC. Complete variable domain (other parts from reference TRBV19 and TRBJ2-1): DGGITQSPKYLFRKEGQNVTLSCEQNLNHDAMYWYRQDPGQGLRLIYYSQIVNDFQKGDIAEGYSVSREKKESFPLTVTSAQKNPTAFYLCASSGLAGGPGVNEQFFGPGTRLTVL.

The chain couples TRBV2 to TRBJ2-1; TRBD2 is a possible D gene (6 bases). The CDR3 covers 13 residues. V gave up 6 bases and J gave up 7 bases, with 13 bases separating them. Per germline, CDR1 SNHLY and CDR2 FYNNEI. CDR3 DNA sequence: TGTGCCAGCAGGGGGGGAACCTCTAATGAGCAGTTCTTC. This gives the protein CASRGGTSNEQFF.

This chain connects TRBV7-9 to TRBJ2-7, with TRBD1 matching over 7 bases. In germline, CDR1 is SEHNR, CDR2 FQNEAQ (reference sequence). CDR3 size: 12 residues. V dropped 5 bases and J dropped 6; count of bases not matched to a gene: 4. This CDR3 reads CASSRQGAEQYF. The DNA of the CDR3 is TGTGCCAGCAGCCGACAGGGAGCCGAGCAGTACTTC.

The chain uses TRBV5-4 and TRBJ1-4; TRBD1 matches at 8 bases. The V gene end was trimmed by 3 bases and the J gene end by 4 bases; junction bases not matched to a gene: 5. The CDR3 is 15 residues long. In germline, CDR1 is SGHNT, CDR2 YYREEE (reference sequence). CDR3 DNA: TGTGCCAGCAGCTACCGACAGGGGAATAATGAAAAACTGTTTTTT. Amino acid sequence: CASSYRQGNNEKLFF.

The chain joins TRBV6-1 to TRBJ2-7; 9 bases agree with TRBD1. Germline V gene lookup returns CDR1 MNHNS and CDR2 SASEGT. The CDR3 runs to 15 residues. The J segment lost 5 bases and the V segment lost 5 bases, leaving 10 bases of the junction unmatched. CDR3 sequence (DNA): TGTGCCAGCAGTATCACCGACGGGACAGGGAACGAGCAGTACTTC. Translating gives CASSITDGTGNEQYF.

The V call is TRBV5-1, the J call TRBJ2-3, with TRBD2 matching 8 bases. Germline V lookup: CDR1 SGHRS, CDR2 YFSETQ. CDR3 size: 16 residues. J gave up 3 bases and V 1 base, and 7 bases lay outside the gene matches. CDR3 DNA: TGCGCCAGCAGCTTGTACACGGGAGGGCCGACAGATACGCAGTATTTT. Amino acid sequence: CASSLYTGGPTDTQYF.